This T cell receptor (beta chain) was observed in a study of technical replicates of blood from a handful of donors. This table comes from immunoSEQ multiplex PCR, and its TCRdb copy is limited to in-frame clones, with some not included. The table shows 45,000 to 55,000 clones, with 95% to 96% occurring only once. This TCR was sampled from a human donor in good health. Sequencing was carried out using T cells isolated from PBMCs.

Written as DNA, the CDR3 is TGTGCCAGCAGTGAATCCGGGTTCAGGGTGGGGAACACTGAAGCTTTCTTT. Translating gives CASSESGFRVGNTEAFF. The chain employs TRBV2 and TRBJ1-1; weak D call: TRBD1 (5 bases). Germline assignment: CDR1 SNHLY and CDR2 FYNNEI. The V and J ends lost 2 bases and 1 base respectively, with 17 bases between them. The CDR3 length is 17 residues.